These T cell receptor beta chains were read from a single sample in a study of blood T cell repertoires in COVID-19. Generated by immunoSEQ multiplex PCR, the TCRdb table keeps only in-frame clones and is missing some. The data show 250,000 to 350,000 clones, with around 90% seen just once and roughly 2.4% held by the top ten. The sample comprised peripheral blood. Receptors were obtained from a woman in her forties or fifties who had recovered from COVID-19. Both conserved end residues are part of each CDR3. Size values are once, few and many counts, or a class for expanded clones, and some rows have none.

V: TRBV4-3; size: -; J: TRBJ1-6; CDR3: CASSQAQGGNNSPLHF
V: TRBV28; size: once; J: TRBJ1-4; CDR3: CASRQRDRLTNEKLFF
V: TRBV7-3; size: -; J: TRBJ2-4; CDR3: CASSLNVRGEAKNIQYF
V: TRBV7-2; size: -; J: TRBJ1-3; CDR3: CASSYPGGAGNTIYF
V: TRBV5-4; size: -; J: TRBJ2-7; CDR3: CASRAGQAPYEQYF
V: TRBV19; size: -; J: TRBJ1-1; CDR3: CASSAGPRRDTEAFF
V: TRBV11-2; size: once; J: TRBJ1-4; CDR3: CASSHGLRTNEKLFF
V: TRBV2; size: -; J: TRBJ2-2; CDR3: CASILDRELTGELFF
V: TRBV27; size: -; J: TRBJ2-2; CDR3: CASSSDRLAGGTGELFF
V: TRBV2; size: -; J: TRBJ1-2; CDR3: CALGGGAADGYTF
V: TRBV30; size: once; J: TRBJ2-7; CDR3: CASTGTLAYEQYF
V: TRBV5-4; size: -; J: TRBJ1-2; CDR3: CASSLDRVSYGYTF
V: TRBV18; size: -; J: TRBJ1-1; CDR3: CASSPVSGTRINTEAFF
V: TRBV30; size: -; J: TRBJ1-2; CDR3: CAWRLGQGDGYTF
V: TRBV15; size: -; J: TRBJ1-5; CDR3: CATSRDRGRYQPQHF
V: TRBV9; size: -; J: TRBJ1-1; CDR3: CASSVGTGNTEAFF
V: TRBV7-2; size: -; J: TRBJ1-1; CDR3: CASSSHTGTEAFF
V: TRBV20-1; size: -; J: TRBJ1-4; CDR3: CSASRQGREKLFF
V: TRBV10-3; size: -; J: TRBJ2-1; CDR3: CAITKGGFGDEQFF
V: TRBV7-2; size: -; J: TRBJ2-3; CDR3: CASSPFSGGTDTQYF
V: TRBV7-9; size: few; J: TRBJ1-1; CDR3: CASSLQAGNTEAFF
V: TRBV9; size: -; J: TRBJ2-2; CDR3: CASSVVGTGIRNGELFF
V: TRBV7-2; size: -; J: TRBJ1-1; CDR3: CASSLPTGATEAFF
V: TRBV25-1; size: -; J: TRBJ2-7; CDR3: CASYYHGVWTHYEQYF
V: TRBV9; size: once; J: TRBJ2-3; CDR3: CASSVGQGTDTQYF
V: TRBV27; size: -; J: TRBJ1-2; CDR3: CASSLTGGLGGYTF
V: TRBV4-1; size: -; J: TRBJ2-1; CDR3: CASSQLGMAGGNNEQFF
V: TRBV5-1; size: -; J: TRBJ1-1; CDR3: CASREQGASAFF
V: TRBV28; size: -; J: TRBJ2-5; CDR3: CASSLRDETQYF
V: TRBV23-1; size: -; J: TRBJ1-2; CDR3: CASNLKGSTGAYGYTF
V: TRBV6-5; size: -; J: TRBJ1-2; CDR3: CASSYSITTGEGYTF
V: TRBV6-5; size: -; J: TRBJ2-7; CDR3: CASLDSTTYEQYF
V: TRBV7-8; size: -; J: TRBJ1-2; CDR3: CASSFLQGSIYGYTF
V: TRBV7-9; size: -; J: TRBJ1-2; CDR3: CASSLLGQGAYGYTF
V: TRBV6-6; size: -; J: TRBJ1-3; CDR3: CASNPSGRGGGTIYF
V: TRBV9; size: -; J: TRBJ2-2; CDR3: CASSVGLAGQGELFF
V: TRBV28; size: once; J: TRBJ2-3; CDR3: CASRKLAIDTQYF
V: TRBV19; size: -; J: TRBJ1-1; CDR3: CASSSTGNTEAFF
V: TRBV5-4; size: -; J: TRBJ1-2; CDR3: CASSLDLGHSNYGYTF
V: TRBV11-2; size: -; J: TRBJ1-1; CDR3: CASSNRGRTEAFF
V: TRBV7-2; size: -; J: TRBJ2-3; CDR3: CASGRARSDTQYF
V: TRBV11-2; size: -; J: TRBJ2-7; CDR3: CASSPTEILLRFSYEQYF
V: TRBV9; size: -; J: TRBJ2-3; CDR3: CASSVAVSDTQYF
V: TRBV7-2; size: -; J: TRBJ2-7; CDR3: CASSETSGVTIYEQYF
V: TRBV5-6; size: -; J: TRBJ1-4; CDR3: CASSLIGTGHNEKLFF
V: TRBV7-8; size: -; J: TRBJ2-1; CDR3: CASSARPGNEQFF
V: TRBV10-3; size: -; J: TRBJ2-5; CDR3: CAISDAGKTQYF
V: TRBV5-1; size: -; J: TRBJ2-3; CDR3: CASSLGTSGSTDTQYF
V: TRBV6-2/TRBV6-3; size: few; J: TRBJ1-1; CDR3: CASSYSRVGSTEAFF
V: TRBV6-5; size: -; J: TRBJ1-2; CDR3: CASSKTGGSTYGYTF
V: TRBV12-5; size: -; J: TRBJ2-2; CDR3: CASGYSSGGPNTGELFF
V: TRBV6-2/TRBV6-3; size: -; J: TRBJ2-2; CDR3: CASSVPGGVTAGELFF
V: TRBV9; size: -; J: TRBJ1-1; CDR3: CASSSGTGNEAFF
V: TRBV6-5; size: few; J: TRBJ2-1; CDR3: CASSKGTFLYNEQFF
V: TRBV11-3; size: -; J: TRBJ2-3; CDR3: CASSLNSADTQYF
V: TRBV30; size: few; J: TRBJ1-2; CDR3: CAWSRDGHGYTF
V: TRBV15; size: -; J: TRBJ2-1; CDR3: CATSRDGSEDEQFF
V: TRBV10-1; size: -; J: TRBJ1-1; CDR3: CASSEEVKAGNKRLGGAFF
V: TRBV7-2; size: -; J: TRBJ2-3; CDR3: CASSTTSGGGGGDTQYF